The 28 T cell receptor beta chains below come from one sample, sequenced in a study of CD8 T cells in Susac syndrome. Random hexamers were used to reverse transcribe about 0.45 to 1 ug of RNA. In TCRdb, the immunoSEQ multiplex PCR reads were re-called with MiXCR into one record per CDR3 protein. Seen here are 100,000 to 150,000 distinct CDR3 sequences, 65% to 90% observed once, and the top ten hold roughly 0.5%. The sample comprised CD8+ T cells from PBMCs. The receptor source for this set is a human donor with multiple sclerosis.

J is TRBJ2-7 and V is TRBV12-3 or TRBV12-4, with D perhaps matching TRBD1 (7 bases). The CDR3 spans 15 residues. V lost 1 base and J 1 base, leaving 11 bases between the germline ends. The DNA of the CDR3 is TGTGCCAGCAGTTTAGGGGCGGGACAGTCCTACGAGCAGTACTTC. Encoded protein: CASSLGAGQSYEQYF.

This clonotype has just one count. J is TRBJ2-7 and V is TRBV21-1; TRBD1 is taken as the D call from the table, unchecked against the DNA. TRBV21-1 is a documented pseudogene. CDR3 length equals 16 residues. The CDR3 DNA follows: TGTGCCAGCAGCAAAAAGGCGGGACAGGCCGGGTACGAGCAGTACGTC. Protein sequence: CASSKKAGQAGYEQYV.

The gene calls are TRBV7-9 and TRBJ2-7; 7 nucleotides match TRBD1. The ends lost 4 bases at V and 7 bases at J; junction bases unmatched: 7. Germline V gene lookup returns CDR1 SEHNR and CDR2 FQNEAQ (reference sequence). The CDR3 loop spans 13 amino acids. The CDR3 nucleotides read TGTGCCAGCAGCTACCGCTTGACAGGGGAGCAGTACGTC. Residues: CASSYRLTGEQYV.

CDR3 sequence (DNA): TGTGCCAGCAGCTTTGAGGGGATAGCCACCGGGGAGCTGTTTTTT. It specifies CASSFEGIATGELFF. V usage is TRBV11-1 and J usage is TRBJ2-2, with D perhaps being TRBD1 or TRBD2 (5 bases each). V gave up 3 bases and J gave up 4 bases, with 12 bases separating them. From germline, CDR1 is SGHAT and CDR2 FQDESV (reference sequence). CDR3 length equals 15 residues.

This sequence joins TRBV12-3 or TRBV12-4 and TRBJ2-2, with a weak D call TRBD2 (6 bases). The CDR3 is made up of 15 amino acids. Trimming took 3 bases from V and 4 from J, leaving 12 bases between them. CDR3 sequence reads: CASSLEGRSTGELFF. The CDR3 nucleotides are TGTGCCAGCAGTTTGGAGGGAAGGAGCACCGGGGAGCTGTTTTTT.

This rearrangement joins TRBV4-2 to TRBJ2-1, with 10 bases that match TRBD1. Germline loops: CDR1 LGHNA, CDR2 YNFKEQ. The CDR3 is made up of 17 amino acids. V was clipped by 0 bases and J by 2 bases; unmatched bases: 4. CDR3: CASSQDPGTGAYNEQFF. CDR3 bases: TGTGCCAGCAGCCAAGATCCGGGGACAGGGGCCTACAATGAGCAGTTCTTC.

J is TRBJ2-7 and V is TRBV29-1; D is unclear. The germline gives CDR1 SQVTM, CDR2 ANQGSEA. Trimming took off 4 bases at V and 5 bases at J, with 6 bases between the two ends. The CDR3 totals 10 residues. CDR3 region: CSVVGNEQYF. DNA of the CDR3: TGCAGCGTTGTAGGGAACGAGCAGTACTTC.

This chain links TRBV12-3 or TRBV12-4 with TRBJ1-2; 10 positions agree with TRBD1. The ends lost 7 bases at V and 3 bases at J; junction bases unmatched: 8. The CDR3 runs 15 residues. The CDR3 region has the DNA TGTGCCAGCACTTTGACAGGGGGCCCGCACTATGGCTACACCTTC. Residues: CASTLTGGPHYGYTF.

The chain carries TRBV2 and TRBJ1-2, with D unclear. Trimming removed 2 bases from V and 9 bases from J, with 22 bases in between. This CDR3 region has 16 residues. Looked up from germline, CDR1 is SNHLY and CDR2 is FYNNEI. The CDR3 DNA is TGTGCCAGCAGTGAAAGTAGTGTAGCCACCCCCGGGAGCTACACCTTC. It encodes CASSESSVATPGSYTF.

This clonotype was found once. This chain connects TRBV20-1 to TRBJ2-7; the match to TRBD2 covers 9 bases. From germline, CDR1 is DFQATT and CDR2 SNEGSKA (reference sequence). Trimming cost V 3 bases and J 6 bases; bases outside gene matches: 12. The CDR3 loop spans 15 amino acids. In DNA, the CDR3 is TGCAGTGCTAGGGGGCTAGCGGGGTTAAGAGGCGAGCAGTACTTC. Protein product: CSARGLAGLRGEQYF.

This rearrangement joins TRBV24-1 to TRBJ1-2; 8 bases match TRBD1. The junction had 5 bases not matched to a gene; V was cut back by 4 bases and J by 8 bases. Germline CDR1 KGHDR, CDR2 SFDVKD. The CDR3 is 13 residues long. CDR3 loop: CATSETGAGGYTF. The CDR3 DNA reads TGTGCCACCAGTGAGACAGGGGCGGGCGGCTACACCTTC.

The V and J genes are TRBV6-1 and TRBJ2-7, with TRBD2 matching 11 bases. V shed 1 base, J shed 1 base, and the junction held 0 bases outside the gene matches. The CDR3 extends over 15 amino acids. Germline CDR1 is MNHNS and CDR2 is SASEGT. Written as DNA, the CDR3 is TGTGCCAGCAGTGAAGGACTAGCGGGATCCTACGAGCAGTACTTC. Translation: CASSEGLAGSYEQYF.

The genes are TRBV10-3 and TRBJ1-1; 9 bases map to TRBD1. Germline V lookup: CDR1 ENHRY, CDR2 SYGVKD. The V segment lost 4 bases and the J segment 4 bases; nucleotides outside the gene matches: 7. CDR3 length: 15 amino acids. The CDR3 region has the DNA TGTGCCATCAGTGTAAACAGGGGGCTCAGCACTGAAGCTTTCTTT. It codes for CAISVNRGLSTEAFF.

For the CDR3, the DNA is TGTGCCAGCAGTTTCGGGGGTACCTCCTACGAGCAGTACTTC. It specifies CASSFGGTSYEQYF. This chain links TRBV27 with TRBJ2-7; D may be TRBD2 (6 bases). Trimming stripped 3 bases from V and 0 bases from J, with 9 bases between. The CDR3 totals 14 residues. The germline V gene encodes CDR1 MNHEY and CDR2 SMNVEV (reference sequence).

The chain couples TRBV11-2 to TRBJ2-5; the D gene is possibly TRBD1 (5 bases). CDR3 length: 17 residues. V lost 4 bases to trimming and J lost 3 bases, with 21 bases between them. The V gene's germline CDR1 is SGHAT and CDR2 FQNNGV. The CDR3: CASSYEVQGSEEETQYF. The CDR3 DNA reads TGTGCCAGCAGCTACGAAGTGCAGGGAAGCGAAGAAGAGACCCAGTACTTC.

This clonotype was counted a single time. The chain employs TRBV12-2 and TRBJ1-5; whether TRBD1, the table's D call, matches the DNA was not checked. TRBV12-2 is reported as a pseudogene. The CDR3 covers 15 residues. CDR3: CASRRTGRGNQPQHF. The CDR3 DNA sequence: TGTGCAAGTCGCCGGACCGGGAGAGGCAATCAGCCCCAGCATTTT.

The gene calls are TRBV6-1 and TRBJ2-2, with 7 bases aligning to TRBD1. CDR3 length: 16 amino acids. Trimming cost V 3 bases and J 5 bases; bases outside gene matches: 9. Germline V gene data show CDR1 as MNHNS and CDR2 as SASEGT. This CDR3 reads CASSDYRGASTGELFF. In nucleotides, the CDR3 is TGTGCCAGCAGTGATTACAGGGGCGCGAGTACCGGGGAGCTGTTTTTT.

The chain recombines TRBV6-1 with TRBJ1-5; no definite D call. Germline V lookup: CDR1 MNHNS, CDR2 SASEGT. The V and J ends lost 7 bases and 0 bases respectively, with 13 bases between them. The CDR3 consists of 15 residues. The DNA for the CDR3 is TGTGCCAGCAAAGAAGGAGTTTATAGCAATCAGCCCCAGCATTTT. This codes for CASKEGVYSNQPQHF.

The V gene is TRBV7-2, the J gene TRBJ1-2; D remains unclear. The V and J ends lost 5 bases and 2 bases respectively, with 12 bases between them. Germline loops: CDR1 SGHTA, CDR2 FQGNSA. There are 14 residues in the CDR3. In nucleotides, the CDR3 is TGTGCCAGCAGCCCTATAGGCGGAAACTATGGCTACACCTTC. Translation gives CASSPIGGNYGYTF.

This chain connects TRBV20-1 to TRBJ2-7; 7 nucleotides align to TRBD1. V trimming: 0 bases; J trimming: 2 bases; junction bases outside the gene matches: 13. This CDR3 has 17 amino acids. Germline lookup yields CDR1 DFQATT and CDR2 SNEGSKA (reference sequence). The CDR3 protein is CSARDQEGGGWAYEQYF. In DNA, the CDR3 is TGCAGTGCTAGAGATCAGGAAGGGGGCGGGTGGGCCTACGAGCAGTACTTC.

This sequence joins TRBV18 and TRBJ1-1; 7 positions agree with TRBD1. J lost 0 bases, V lost 3 bases, and 4 bases had no gene match. Germline V gene lookup returns CDR1 KGHSH and CDR2 LQKENI. The CDR3 extends over 15 amino acids. In DNA, the CDR3 is TGTGCCAGCTCACCGTCGGGACAGATGAACACTGAAGCTTTCTTT. Translating it yields CASSPSGQMNTEAFF.

The rearrangement uses TRBV20-1 and TRBJ2-1; D remains ambiguous. CDR3 size: 15 residues. V lost 1 base and J 5 bases, leaving 15 bases between the germline ends. CDR1 is DFQATT and CDR2 is SNEGSKA in the germline V gene (reference sequence). The CDR3: CSARVSLTRNNEQFF. CDR3 sequence (DNA): TGCAGTGCTAGAGTGAGCTTGACTCGCAACAATGAGCAGTTCTTC.

V is TRBV30 and J is TRBJ2-1; TRBD1 might be the D (5 bases). V gave up 7 bases and J gave up 4 bases, with 17 bases separating them. The CDR3 has 14 amino acids. The V gene's germline CDR1 is GTSNPN and CDR2 SVGIG (reference sequence). CDR3 protein: CAYEDTGGYNEQFF. CDR3 DNA: TGTGCCTACGAGGACACCGGTGGGTACAATGAGCAGTTCTTC.

On this clonotype: Because the CDR3 is missing its conserved closing phenylalanine or tryptophan, this is likely a read error. The chain uses TRBV5-1 and TRBJ2-7; 7 bases are a match to TRBD1. The germline CDR1 and CDR2 sequences are SGHRS and YFSETQ. Losses at the gene ends were 4 bases for V and 2 bases for J; bases not matched to a gene: 6. CDR3 size: 14 residues. The CDR3 sequence: CASSGEDRTYEQYL. For the CDR3, the DNA is TGCGCCAGCAGCGGAGAGGACAGGACCTACGAGCAGTACCTC.

The J gene is TRBJ2-1, the V gene TRBV4-1; a possible D gene is TRBD2 (6 bases). CDR1 MGHRA and CDR2 YSYEKL come from the germline V gene. V dropped 0 bases and J dropped 2 bases, with 11 bases sitting between them. CDR3 length equals 16 residues. CDR3 in DNA: TGCGCCAGCAGCCAAGATATTCGCGGGACCTACAATGAGCAGTTCTTC. Protein product: CASSQDIRGTYNEQFF.

V is TRBV14 and J is TRBJ2-1, with a tentative D call TRBD2 (6 bases). Trimming cost V 7 bases and J 7 bases, with 20 bases left between them. This CDR3 is built from 15 residues. The germline V gene has CDR1 SGHDN and CDR2 FVKESK. The chain's CDR3 is CASIRTGTPRNEQFF. Written as DNA, the CDR3 is TGTGCCAGCATCCGGACCGGGACTCCAAGGAATGAGCAGTTCTTC.

V gene TRBV27 combines with J gene TRBJ1-2; 7 bases map to TRBD1. The V gene's germline CDR1 is MNHEY and CDR2 SMNVEV (reference sequence). V trimming: 5 bases; J trimming: 2 bases; junction bases outside the gene matches: 5. The CDR3 has 14 residues. DNA for the CDR3: TGTGCCAGCAGTCAACAGGGGAGGAACTATGGCTACACCTTC. Protein: CASSQQGRNYGYTF.

The chain uses TRBV4-1 and TRBJ2-2, with D perhaps matching TRBD1 or TRBD2 (5 bases each). The germline CDR1 and CDR2 sequences are MGHRA and YSYEKL. CDR3 length: 13 amino acids. V lost 8 bases and J 6 bases, leaving 13 bases between the germline ends. Written as DNA, the CDR3 is TGCGCCAGCTTGGGACGTGGGGCCGGGGAGCTGTTTTTT. Translation: CASLGRGAGELFF.